This T cell receptor (beta chain) was captured by sequencing in a study of tumor-infiltrating lymphocytes in oesophageal squamous cell carcinoma. Only a few counts were recorded for this clonotype. TCRdb analysed the PCR reads with MiXCR anew, one entry per CDR3 protein. The table shows about 21,000 distinct CDR3 sequences, with around two fifths occurring only once. CDR1 and CDR2 (germline): LNHDA, SQIVND (reference sequence). The V and J ends lost 6 bases and 7 bases respectively, with 12 bases between them. The CDR3 is made up of 13 amino acids. Sequencing was carried out using esophageal tumor tissue. The J gene is TRBJ1-4, the V gene TRBV19; possibly TRBD1 for D (5 bases). The TCR was taken from a male donor with esophageal squamous cell carcinoma. The DNA of the CDR3 is TGTGCCAGTAGGAGGGGAGGGTTTGAAAAACTGTTTTTT. Translation gives CASRRGGFEKLFF.